Listed below are T cell receptor beta chains from one sample, sequenced in a study of T-cell reconstitution after alpha-beta-depleted transplantation in children. TCRdb re-derived calls from the PCR reads in MiXCR, one entry per CDR3 protein. The sample records a few hundred thousand distinct CDR3 sequences, over 9% being singletons. Here the sequenced sample was PBMCs from the stem cell graft donor, taken from the stem cell graft. All receptors derive from a human donor who donated a stem cell graft to a child with acute lymphoblastic leukemia. Both conserved end residues are part of each CDR3. The D gene is left open where the match is weak. Clone size is not always given. Where it is, it says once, few, many or a class for expanded clones.

J | V | size | D | CDR3 | DNA
TRBJ2-7 | TRBV7-3 | many | - | CASSPEPTGSPYEQYF | TGTGCCAGCAGCCCCGAGCCGACAGGCTCCCCCTACGAGCAGTACTTC
TRBJ2-5 | TRBV24-1 | - | - | CATSDLTDSLKETQYF | TGTGCCACCAGTGATTTGACGGACTCACTCAAGGAGACCCAGTACTTC
TRBJ2-3 | TRBV6-1 | - | TRBD1 | CASGGQGWDTQYF | TGTGCCAGCGGGGGACAGGGTTGGGATACGCAGTATTTT
TRBJ2-5 | TRBV5-1 | few | - | CASSPARGPGETQYF | TGCGCCAGCAGCCCTGCGCGGGGTCCGGGAGAGACCCAGTACTTC
TRBJ1-1 | TRBV27 | many | - | CASSLRGATEAFF | TGTGCCAGCAGTTTACGGGGGGCCACTGAAGCTTTCTTT
TRBJ2-7 | TRBV7-9 | - | - | CASSLAANEQYF | TGTGCCAGCAGCTTAGCAGCGAACGAGCAGTACTTC
TRBJ2-2 | TRBV5-1 | few | - | CASSLATLAANTGELFF | TGCGCCAGCAGCTTGGCCACCTTAGCGGCGAACACCGGGGAGCTGTTTTTT
TRBJ2-1 | TRBV10-3 | - | - | CAISELESTYNEQFF | TGTGCCATCAGTGAGTTGGAGAGCACCTACAATGAGCAGTTCTTC
TRBJ2-1 | TRBV4-2 | many | TRBD2 | CASSQEVLADNEQFF | TGTGCCAGCAGCCAAGAAGTCCTAGCGGACAATGAGCAGTTCTTC
TRBJ2-7 | TRBV7-2 | few | TRBD2 | CASSLGPSGTPISYEQYF | TGTGCCAGCAGCTTAGGGCCTAGCGGGACCCCTATCTCCTACGAGCAGTACTTC
TRBJ1-2 | TRBV27 | - | - | CASSPQDGDYGYTF | TGTGCCAGCAGTCCCCAGGACGGAGACTATGGCTACACCTTC
TRBJ2-5 | TRBV2 | many | - | CASSEDTEETQYF | TGTGCCAGCAGTGAAGACACCGAAGAGACCCAGTACTTC
TRBJ2-2 | TRBV4-1 | - | TRBD1 | CASSQDAGQGNTGELFF | TGCGCCAGCAGCCAAGATGCCGGACAGGGTAACACCGGGGAGCTGTTTTTT
TRBJ2-5 | TRBV20-1 | few | - | CSARAFFAVGETQYF | TGCAGTGCTAGAGCATTTTTTGCGGTCGGGGAGACCCAGTACTTC
TRBJ2-1 | TRBV11-2 | - | - | CASSLGRAALRSYNEQFF | TGTGCCAGCAGCTTAGGTAGGGCAGCGTTGCGCTCCTACAATGAGCAGTTCTTC
TRBJ2-1 | TRBV4-2 | - | - | CASSLTEAVAYNEQFF | TGTGCCAGCAGCCTTACGGAGGCGGTGGCCTACAATGAGCAGTTCTTC
TRBJ1-1 | TRBV12-3/TRBV12-4 | - | - | CASSGSNTEAFF | TGTGCCAGCAGCGGGTCGAACACTGAAGCTTTCTTT
TRBJ2-1 | TRBV7-9 | - | - | CASSFLITDYNEQFF | TGTGCCAGCAGCTTTCTGATCACGGACTACAATGAGCAGTTCTTC
TRBJ2-3 | TRBV5-1 | few | TRBD2 | CASSLARTSGRTDTQYF | TGCGCCAGCAGCTTGGCGCGGACTAGCGGGAGAACAGATACGCAGTATTTT
TRBJ2-7 | TRBV4-2 | - | - | CASSQALDPYEQYF | TGTGCCAGCAGCCAAGCACTAGACCCCTACGAGCAGTACTTC
TRBJ2-1 | TRBV4-1 | many | - | CASSQQGNEQFF | TGCGCCAGCAGCCAACAGGGTAATGAGCAGTTCTTC
TRBJ2-1 | TRBV6-2/TRBV6-3 | few | - | CASSYLSGGNEQFF | TGTGCCAGCAGTTATCTTAGCGGAGGCAATGAGCAGTTCTTC
TRBJ2-7 | TRBV4-1 | many | TRBD2 | CASSQRGTSGNYEQYF | TGCGCCAGCAGCCAGAGGGGAACTAGCGGAAACTACGAGCAGTACTTC
TRBJ2-7 | TRBV5-1 | - | - | CASSWGAYEQYF | TGCGCCAGCAGCTGGGGGGCCTACGAGCAGTACTTC
TRBJ2-7 | TRBV7-2 | - | TRBD2 | CASSSIGLAGPAYEQYF | TGTGCCAGCAGCTCGATCGGACTAGCTGGGCCTGCCTACGAGCAGTACTTC
TRBJ2-1 | TRBV29-1 | - | - | CSVAPSDEQFF | TGCAGCGTTGCCCCTAGTGATGAGCAGTTCTTC
TRBJ2-1 | TRBV7-2 | - | - | CASSLEGYEQFF | TGTGCCAGCAGCTTAGAAGGGTACGAGCAGTTCTTC
TRBJ2-5 | TRBV7-9 | many | - | CASSLALETQYF | TGTGCCAGCAGCTTAGCTCTCGAGACCCAGTACTTC
TRBJ2-2 | TRBV9 | many | - | CASRVEGPGELFF | TGTGCCAGCAGGGTAGAGGGACCCGGGGAGCTGTTTTTT
TRBJ2-7 | TRBV7-9 | few | - | CASSPSWESEQYF | TGTGCCAGCAGCCCCTCCTGGGAAAGCGAGCAGTACTTC
TRBJ2-1 | TRBV29-1 | few | TRBD2 | CSVLILAGGWNEQFF | TGCAGCGTTCTTATCCTAGCGGGAGGATGGAATGAGCAGTTCTTC
TRBJ2-1 | TRBV4-1 | many | - | CASSQTDGYSYNEQFF | TGCGCCAGCAGCCAGACTGACGGGTACTCCTACAATGAGCAGTTCTTC
TRBJ2-1 | TRBV5-1 | few | - | CASSLGTPDLNEQFF | TGCGCCAGCAGCCTCGGGACTCCGGATTTAAATGAGCAGTTCTTC
TRBJ2-5 | TRBV29-1 | few | TRBD1 | CSVDMGQGIGETQYF | TGCAGCGTTGATATGGGACAGGGGATTGGAGAGACCCAGTACTTC
TRBJ2-5 | TRBV5-1 | - | - | CASSSGRIQETQYF | TGCGCCAGCAGCTCGGGACGGATACAAGAGACCCAGTACTTC
TRBJ1-1 | TRBV6-1 | - | - | CASSESVVNTEAFF | TGTGCCAGCAGTGAATCGGTAGTTAACACTGAAGCTTTCTTT
TRBJ1-6 | TRBV5-1 | few | TRBD1 | CASSPGQGDSPLHF | TGCGCCAGCTCGCCGGGACAGGGGGACTCACCCCTCCACTTT
TRBJ1-1 | TRBV5-1 | few | - | CASSLGEASEAFF | TGCGCCAGCAGCTTGGGGGAAGCTTCTGAAGCTTTCTTT
TRBJ2-7 | TRBV15 | few | TRBD1 | CATSGRTTGVGYEQYF | TGTGCCACCAGCGGCCGCACGACAGGGGTAGGCTACGAGCAGTACTTC
TRBJ2-2 | TRBV12-3/TRBV12-4 | few | TRBD2 | CASSLIAGAPGELFF | TGTGCCAGCAGTTTAATAGCGGGAGCCCCCGGGGAGCTGTTTTTT
TRBJ1-2 | TRBV20-1 | few | - | CSARDQDSYGYTF | TGCAGTGCTAGAGATCAGGACAGCTATGGCTACACCTTC
TRBJ2-1 | TRBV7-3 | few | TRBD1 | CASSLSGTGGRNEQFF | TGTGCCAGCAGCTTAAGCGGGACAGGGGGCCGGAATGAGCAGTTCTTC
TRBJ2-7 | TRBV12-3/TRBV12-4 | few | - | CASSLGGVGFYEQYF | TGTGCCAGCAGTTTAGGGGGGGTAGGATTCTACGAGCAGTACTTC